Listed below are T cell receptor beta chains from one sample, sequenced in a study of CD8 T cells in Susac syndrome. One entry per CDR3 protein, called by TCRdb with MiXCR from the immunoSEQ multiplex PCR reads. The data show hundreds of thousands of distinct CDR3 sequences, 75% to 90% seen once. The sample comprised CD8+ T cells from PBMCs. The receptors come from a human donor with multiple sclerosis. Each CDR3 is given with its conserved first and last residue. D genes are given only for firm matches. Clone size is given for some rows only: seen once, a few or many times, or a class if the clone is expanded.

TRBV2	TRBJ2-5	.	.	TGTGCCAGCAGTTTAACAGGGCCTTGGGAGACCCAGTACTTC	CASSLTGPWETQYF
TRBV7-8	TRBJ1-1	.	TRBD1	TGTGCCAGCAGCCTAGACAGGGAAGGTGAGAGCACTGAAGCTTTCTTT	CASSLDREGESTEAFF
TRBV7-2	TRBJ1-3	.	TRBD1	TGTGCCAGCAGCTGGGACAGAATGGCTGGAAACACCATATATTTT	CASSWDRMAGNTIYF
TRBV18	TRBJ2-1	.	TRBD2	TGTGCCAGCTACACGAGCGAAGGCGGGAGGACTTACAATGAGCAGTTCTTC	CASYTSEGGRTYNEQFF
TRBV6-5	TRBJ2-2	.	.	TGTGCCAGCAGTTACTCGGGGTCCCCCGGGGAGCTGTTTTTT	CASSYSGSPGELFF
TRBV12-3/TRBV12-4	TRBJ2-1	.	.	TGTGCCAGCAGTGGAGAGTCTGACAATGAGCAGTTCTTC	CASSGESDNEQFF
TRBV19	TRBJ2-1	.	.	TGTGCCAGTAGTCTCATCGAAAATGAGCAGTTCTTC	CASSLIENEQFF
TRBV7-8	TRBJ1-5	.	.	TGTGCCAGCAGCTTAGCGAAGGCAATGAGTTCCCCCTTGTGGCCCCAGCATTTT	CASSLAKAMSSPLWPQHF
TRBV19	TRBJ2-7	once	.	TGTGCCAGTAGAGACCGGACAGTGCCCACCTACGAGCAGTACTTC	CASRDRTVPTYEQYF
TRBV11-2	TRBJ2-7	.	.	TGTGCCACCCCCCCCGAGGGTGGATTCTACGAGCAGTACTTC	CATPPEGGFYEQYF
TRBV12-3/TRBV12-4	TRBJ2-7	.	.	TGTGCCAGCAGGAGGTACTACGAGCAGTACTTC	CASRRYYEQYF
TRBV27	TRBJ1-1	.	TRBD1	TGTGCCAGCAGTTTATCCGGACAGGGGCTTTTGGACACTGAAGCTTTCTTT	CASSLSGQGLLDTEAFF
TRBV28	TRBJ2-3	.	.	TGTGCCAGCAGCCGACTAGTTACAGATACGCAGTATTTT	CASSRLVTDTQYF
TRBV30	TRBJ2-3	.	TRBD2	TGTGCCTGGAGTGGAAGACTAGCGGGGGTGTTCACAGATACGCAGTATTTT	CAWSGRLAGVFTDTQYF
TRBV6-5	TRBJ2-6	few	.	TGTGCCACCGAAAAGGATTCTGGGGCCAACGTCCTGACTTTC	CATEKDSGANVLTF
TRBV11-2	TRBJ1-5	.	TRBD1	TGTGCCATTACCCGGGACAGCTTGCCCCTCAGCAATCAGCCCCAGCATTTT	CAITRDSLPLSNQPQHF
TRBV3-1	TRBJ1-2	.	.	TGTGCCAGCAGCCCTTCGCATGGCGGTGGTGGCTACACCTTC	CASSPSHGGGGYTF
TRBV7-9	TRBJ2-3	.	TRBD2	TGTGCCAGCAGCTTAGCGTGGGGAGCGGGAGGCCGCACAGATACGCAGTATTTT	CASSLAWGAGGRTDTQYF
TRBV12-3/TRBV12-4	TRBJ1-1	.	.	TGTGCCAGCAGTAGTACAGGGATAGGGACTGAAGCTTTCTTT	CASSSTGIGTEAFF
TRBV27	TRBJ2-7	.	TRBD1	TGTGCCAGCAGTTTATCGGGACAGAGCCGCAACTACGAGCAGTACTTC	CASSLSGQSRNYEQYF
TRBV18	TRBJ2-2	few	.	TGTGCCAGCTCACCACTGGGACATCTGAACACCGGGGAGCTGTTTTTT	CASSPLGHLNTGELFF
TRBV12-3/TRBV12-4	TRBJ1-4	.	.	TGTGCCAGCAGTTTTTGGATGGGGGATGGGGGGTTACGTGAAAAACTGTTTTTT	CASSFWMGDGGLREKLFF
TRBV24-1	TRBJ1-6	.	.	TGTGCCACCCCCGGCCCACCCCTCCACTTT	CATPGPPLHF
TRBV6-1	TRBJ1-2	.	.	TGTGCCAGCAGTCAAAACCCTTACTATGGCTACACCTTC	CASSQNPYYGYTF
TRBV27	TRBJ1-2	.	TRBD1	TGTGCCAGTGCCTCGGGACAGGACGGCTACACCTTC	CASASGQDGYTF
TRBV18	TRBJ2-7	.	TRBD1	TGTGCCAGCTCACCCGAAACGACGGACAGGGCTTACGAGCAGTACTTC	CASSPETTDRAYEQYF